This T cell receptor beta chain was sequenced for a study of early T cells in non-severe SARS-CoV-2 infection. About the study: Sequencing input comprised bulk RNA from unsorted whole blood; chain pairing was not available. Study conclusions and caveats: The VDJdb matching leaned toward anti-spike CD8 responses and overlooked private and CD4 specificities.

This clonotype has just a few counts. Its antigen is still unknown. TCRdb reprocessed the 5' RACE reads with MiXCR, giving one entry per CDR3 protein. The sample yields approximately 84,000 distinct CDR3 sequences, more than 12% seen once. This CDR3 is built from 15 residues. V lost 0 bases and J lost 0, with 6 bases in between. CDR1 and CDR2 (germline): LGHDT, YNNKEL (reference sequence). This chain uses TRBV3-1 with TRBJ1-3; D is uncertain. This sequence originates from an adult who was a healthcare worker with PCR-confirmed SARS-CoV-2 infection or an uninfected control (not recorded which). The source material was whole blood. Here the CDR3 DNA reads TGTGCCAGCAGCCAAGATACAGTCTCTGGAAACACCATATATTTT. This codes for CASSQDTVSGNTIYF.